What follows are 18 T cell receptor beta chains derived from one specimen sequenced in a study of blood T cell repertoires in COVID-19. Clones were read by immunoSEQ multiplex PCR, and TCRdb kept only the in-frame ones, dropping some. The sample shows about 100,000 clones, 85% to 90% of them seen only once. The specimen was peripheral blood. These TCRs come from a human donor in a cohort sampled during active COVID-19.

The CDR3 region has the DNA TGTGCCAGCAGCCTAGCGGGAAGCTTCGAGCAGTACTTC. Protein product: CASSLAGSFEQYF. V gene TRBV5-4 combines with J gene TRBJ2-7; 9 bases are a match to TRBD2. The CDR3 has 13 amino acids. V dropped 4 bases and J dropped 6; count of bases not matched to a gene: 5. Germline-derived CDR1 and CDR2 are SGHNT and YYREEE (reference sequence).

The chain employs TRBV25-1 and TRBJ1-1, with 10 bases matching TRBD1. Losses at the gene ends were 5 bases for V and 3 bases for J; bases not matched to a gene: 9. The CDR3 contains 16 residues. The germline V gene encodes CDR1 MGHDK and CDR2 SYGVNS. The CDR3 DNA reads TGTGCCAGCAGTCCCCAGCGACAGGGGGCTCACACTGAAGCTTTCTTT. Translated: CASSPQRQGAHTEAFF.

CDR3 region: CASSWQNSNQPQHF. As DNA, the CDR3 is TGTGCCAGCAGTTGGCAGAATAGCAATCAGCCCCAGCATTTT. The V and J genes are TRBV6-2 or TRBV6-3 and TRBJ1-5; no definite D call. The CDR3 extends over 14 amino acids. Germline assignment: CDR1 MNHEY and CDR2 SVGEGT. V was pared by 4 bases and J by 0 bases, with 7 bases between.

The chain carries TRBV3-1 (or the pseudogene TRBV3-2) and TRBJ2-3; no clear D. Trimming took off 1 base at V and 0 bases at J, with 8 bases between the two ends. The germline CDR1 and CDR2 sequences are LGHDT and YNNKEL (reference sequence). CDR3 length: 15 amino acids. The CDR3 nucleotides read TGTGCCAGCAGCCAAGGTCCCTCTAGCACAGATACGCAGTATTTT. Amino acids: CASSQGPSSTDTQYF.

V is TRBV5-8 and J is TRBJ2-2; D not certain. Germline V gene lookup returns CDR1 SGHTS and CDR2 YDEGEE. This CDR3 has 14 residues. V gave up 0 bases and J gave up 5 bases, with 8 bases separating them. In DNA form, the CDR3 reads TGTGCCAGCAGCTTGGAACAGAGAACCGGGGAGCTGTTTTTT. Translating gives CASSLEQRTGELFF.

The chain couples TRBV28 to TRBJ2-7; no definite D call. V was cut by 6 bases and J by 0 bases, with 15 bases left in between. The germline V gene has CDR1 MDHEN and CDR2 SYDVKM. The length of the CDR3 is 15 residues. The CDR3 loop reads CASSLAAMSSYEQYF. The CDR3 DNA is TGTGCCAGCAGCCTCGCCGCTATGAGCTCCTACGAGCAGTACTTC.

The chain carries TRBV9 and TRBJ2-6; D perhaps matches TRBD2 (5 bases). V was clipped by 4 bases and J by 4 bases, with 12 bases between them. This CDR3 has 15 amino acids. Germline CDR1 is SGDLS and CDR2 is YYNGEE. The CDR3 DNA sequence: TGTGCCAGCAGCCGGGCGGGCGCCGGGGCCAACGTCCTGACTTTC. It codes for CASSRAGAGANVLTF.

The V gene is TRBV4-1, the J gene TRBJ1-5; TRBD1 agrees at 8 bases. V shed 3 bases, J shed 7 bases, and the junction held 8 bases outside the gene matches. Germline CDR1 reads MGHRA; CDR2 reads YSYEKL. The CDR3 sequence is 15 residues long. CDR3 loop: CASSHVQGAGQPQHF. CDR3 bases: TGCGCCAGCAGCCATGTCCAGGGGGCTGGACAGCCCCAGCATTTT.

This sequence joins TRBV28 and TRBJ2-7; perhaps TRBD2 as D (5 bases). Germline CDR1 reads MDHEN; CDR2 reads SYDVKM. The CDR3 has 13 amino acids. The V end was cut by 5 bases, the J end by 7 bases, with 15 bases between. As DNA, the CDR3 is TGTGCCAGCAGTCTTGGGAGACTACAGGAGCAGTACTTC. Its translation: CASSLGRLQEQYF.

The chain is built from TRBV2 and TRBJ2-5; tentative D call: TRBD2 (5 bases). CDR3 size: 18 residues. Germline V lookup: CDR1 SNHLY, CDR2 FYNNEI. The ends were cut back, 5 bases at V and 2 bases at J, with 24 bases in the middle. CDR3 bases: TGTGCCAGCAGTCTTAGAGGGTTCCCTCCAACACAGCAAGAGACCCAGTACTTC. Translated: CASSLRGFPPTQQETQYF.

As for this clone: The sample carries other DNA sequences with the same CDR3. This chain joins TRBV5-1 and TRBJ2-5, with D possibly being TRBD1 (6 bases). The CDR3 runs 15 residues. The germline V gene has CDR1 SGHRS and CDR2 YFSETQ. Between the trimmed V and J ends, which lost 0 bases and 3 bases, there was a span of 12 bases. The CDR3 DNA reads as TGCGCCAGCAGCTTGGGAGGGACATCTGAAGAGACCCAGTACTTC. This codes for CASSLGGTSEETQYF.

The chain employs TRBV7-2 and TRBJ2-3, with D possibly matching TRBD1 (6 bases). Trimming cost V 1 base and J 0 bases, with 11 bases left between them. CDR1 and CDR2 (germline): SGHTA, FQGNSA. The CDR3 is made up of 16 amino acids. CDR3 amino acids: CASSLDRATSTDTQYF. CDR3 coding DNA: TGTGCCAGCAGCTTAGACAGGGCAACTAGCACAGATACGCAGTATTTT.

This clone was detected a few times. This chain links TRBV7-8 with TRBJ1-2, with TRBD1 as a possible D gene (5 bases). Germline values: CDR1 SGHVS, CDR2 FQNEAQ. V shed 5 bases and J shed 2 bases, with 12 bases lying between them. The CDR3 spans 14 residues. The CDR3 spells CASSEQTVNYGYTF. In DNA form, the CDR3 reads TGTGCCAGCAGCGAGCAGACAGTAAACTATGGCTACACCTTC.

This chain connects TRBV9 to TRBJ1-2, with TRBD1 matching over 7 bases. V lost 0 bases to trimming and J lost 4 bases; unmatched junction nucleotides: 9. CDR1 and CDR2 from the germline V gene are SGDLS and YYNGEE. The CDR3 extends over 16 amino acids. CDR3 loop: CASSVDGTATLYGYTF. DNA of the CDR3: TGTGCCAGCAGCGTAGATGGGACAGCAACCCTCTATGGCTACACCTTC.

This sequence joins TRBV11-2 and TRBJ2-1, with 9 bases matching TRBD2. The germline gives CDR1 SGHAT, CDR2 FQNNGV. The CDR3 extends over 17 amino acids. V shed 8 bases, J shed 0 bases, and the junction held 11 bases outside the gene matches. This CDR3 is CASLEGPGLASYNEQFF. CDR3 DNA: TGTGCCAGCTTAGAGGGCCCGGGACTAGCCTCCTACAATGAGCAGTTCTTC.

The V and J genes are TRBV7-2 and TRBJ1-1; TRBD1 is a possible D gene (5 bases). CDR1 is SGHTA and CDR2 is FQGNSA in the germline V gene. The CDR3 runs 17 residues. V was shortened by 1 base and J by 2 bases, with 17 bases between the two germline ends. The CDR3 sequence is CASSLVVIGRGNTEAFF. The CDR3 region has the DNA TGTGCCAGCAGCTTAGTTGTCATCGGTAGGGGTAACACTGAAGCTTTCTTT.

The chain uses TRBV9 and TRBJ2-3, with TRBD2 matching 13 bases. Looked up from germline, CDR1 is SGDLS and CDR2 is YYNGEE. This CDR3 has 21 residues. V trimming: 4 bases; J trimming: 0 bases; junction bases outside the gene matches: 17. Written as DNA, the CDR3 is TGTGCCAGCAGCCCTACCGGGGGACAGGGACTAGCGGGGAGGAGCACAGATACGCAGTATTTT. This codes for CASSPTGGQGLAGRSTDTQYF. Together with reference TRBV9 and TRBJ2-3, the CDR3 gives the full variable domain: DSGVTQTPKHLITATGQRVTLRCSPRSGDLSVYWYQQSLDQGLQFLIQYYNGEERAKGNILERFSAQQFPDLHSELNLSSLELGDSALYFCASSPTGGQGLAGRSTDTQYFGPGTRLTVL.

V is TRBV28 and J is TRBJ2-2, with D unresolved. Germline CDR1 reads MDHEN; CDR2 reads SYDVKM. Trimming stripped 5 bases from V and 2 bases from J, with 6 bases between. This CDR3 contains 13 residues. This chain's CDR3 is CASSPTNTGELFF. CDR3 bases: TGTGCCAGCAGTCCGACTAACACCGGGGAGCTGTTTTTT.